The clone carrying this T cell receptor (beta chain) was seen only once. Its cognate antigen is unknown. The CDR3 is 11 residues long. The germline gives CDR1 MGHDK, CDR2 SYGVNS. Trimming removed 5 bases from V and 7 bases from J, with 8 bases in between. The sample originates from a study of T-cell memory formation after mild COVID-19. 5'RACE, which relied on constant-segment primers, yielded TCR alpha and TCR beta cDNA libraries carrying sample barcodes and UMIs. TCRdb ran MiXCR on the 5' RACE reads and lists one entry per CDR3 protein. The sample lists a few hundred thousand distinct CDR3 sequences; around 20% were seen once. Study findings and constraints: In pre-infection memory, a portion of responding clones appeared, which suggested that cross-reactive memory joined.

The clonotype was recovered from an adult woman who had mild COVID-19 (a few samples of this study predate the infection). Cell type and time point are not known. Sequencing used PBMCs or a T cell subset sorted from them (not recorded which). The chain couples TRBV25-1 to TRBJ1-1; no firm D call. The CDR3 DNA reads TGTGCCAGCAGTACCCCTAGTGAAGCTTTCTTT. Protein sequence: CASSTPSEAFF.